Listed below are T cell receptor beta chains from one sample, sequenced in a study of T cells in Graves' hyperthyroidism and ophthalmopathy. TCRdb reanalysed the multiplex PCR reads using MiXCR and keeps one entry per CDR3 protein. The data contain some 400,000 distinct CDR3 sequences, roughly 13% of them singletons. The source material was blood. These receptors originate from a man between 25 and 39 years old with Graves' hyperthyroidism that later progressed to Graves' ophthalmopathy. The conserved cysteine and the conserved F or W are not part of the CDR3 here.

V,J,CDR3
TRBV19,TRBJ2-5,ATQTSGGEETQY
TRBV24-1,TRBJ2-7,ATSAGYSYEQY
TRBV3-1,TRBJ2-7,ASSRPGEEQY
TRBV3-1,TRBJ1-1,ASSQRLREGEAF
TRBV2,TRBJ2-3,ASSEAPRPAGTDTQY
TRBV5-4,TRBJ2-2,ASSTPPGTNTGELF
TRBV4-1,TRBJ2-2,ASSQRRASKAGELF
TRBV7-9,TRBJ1-4,ASSSRRQRGEKLF
TRBV7-8,TRBJ2-7,ASSQGGTRTYEQY
TRBV20-1,TRBJ1-2,SSTGGTGYT
TRBV28,TRBJ2-3,ASNLSGGSTDTQY
TRBV15,TRBJ1-4,ATRDRTNEKPF
TRBV30,TRBJ1-2,AWSVRGRENYGYT
TRBV29-1,TRBJ2-5,SVEGRGGGPEMETQY
TRBV11-2,TRBJ2-3,ASRDAGGGTDTQY
TRBV10-3,TRBJ2-3,AITPGWGTDTQY
TRBV6-1,TRBJ1-2,ASSRDRLGYGYT
TRBV12-3/TRBV12-4,TRBJ2-1,ASSLGPGGHYNEQF
TRBV12-3/TRBV12-4,TRBJ2-7,ASSPGTHEQY
TRBV12-3/TRBV12-4,TRBJ1-2,ASSPGSDYGYT
TRBV7-2,TRBJ2-7,ASSLSGGPYYEQY
TRBV20-1,TRBJ2-5,SAVGGKTQY
TRBV9,TRBJ1-1,ASTSTEAF
TRBV6-1,TRBJ1-1,ASSYDLHPNTEAF
TRBV9,TRBJ2-7,ASSVAAGTTWYEQY
TRBV28,TRBJ2-5,ASSLTVGAPGETQY
TRBV5-8,TRBJ1-5,ASSLLPRGTGSNQPQH
TRBV13,TRBJ1-1,ASSWDSSPNTEAF
TRBV24-1,TRBJ2-5,ATSDPSGGGASETQY
TRBV7-9,TRBJ1-2,ASKAPNGYT
TRBV12-3/TRBV12-4,TRBJ2-3,ASSHPEGTDTQY
TRBV6-1,TRBJ2-5,ATETSGARTQY
TRBV3-1,TRBJ1-2,ASSQGRGTNYGYT
TRBV5-1,TRBJ2-5,ASSLDDSRETQY
TRBV20-1,TRBJ1-6,SARDLGKSSYNSPLH
TRBV19,TRBJ2-5,AQGVLY
TRBV2,TRBJ2-7,ASMGLANSYEQY
TRBV28,TRBJ2-7,ASSQGWDRAAYEQY
TRBV5-1,TRBJ2-1,ASSLVGTSGGNEQF